This paragraph reports one TCR beta chain. This clonotype was counted a few times. There is no known antigen for this receptor. A much bigger clone sits one base away, suggesting this may be a read error. Receptor amplification or capture employed 5' RACE. For sequencing, an Illumina HiSeq 2500 was employed. A second 7 to 11 cycle PCR used a sample-barcoded 5' primer and a J-beta primer mix. A template-switch 5' adaptor carrying 12 random nucleotides introduced a unique molecular identifier onto each TCR beta cDNA molecule. Each sample yielded at least 2.5 million CDR3-containing paired-end reads. The Mint cDNA synthesis kit, primed by a TRBC-specific oligonucleotide, was used to synthesize first-strand cDNA from all RNA. Following uracil-DNA glycosylase treatment, a first 18-cycle PCR with universal primers M1SS and BC2_uni_R was performed on all cDNA. From the authors' description of their analysis: For normalization, 1 million high-quality reads were randomly selected from each sample, with every read carrying a distinct molecular identifier. Reads with shared molecular identifiers were discarded instead of being binned into consensus sequences. MiTCR, set to a Q25 quality threshold and the strictest error-elimination algorithm, was used for CDR3 identification, clonotype clustering and error correction. Lower-bound total TCR beta diversity was estimated with a nonparametric unseen species model using Euler transformation. The public reads were reanalyzed by TCRdb: fastp trimming at Q25, MiXCR alignment, in-frame beta chains only. Rows merge per CDR3 protein into single entries with the most common DNA and genes. Here the V and J calls rest on TCRdb's processing, not on the authors' analysis. The sample data list about 590,000 distinct CDR3 sequences, and about 28% of these were observed just once. The ten largest clones represent more than 15% of the sample.

This sample was taken from a study of blood T cells in healthy people across ages (dated by TCRdb to 2013 to 2016). Concerning the study at large: In model experiments, template switching captured about one uniquely barcoded TCR beta cDNA molecule for every two T cells. The study measured age-related changes in TCR beta repertoire diversity using deep sequencing normalized with unique cDNA molecular identifiers. The donors were divided into four age groups: young (average around 15 years), middle-aged (about 40), aged (around 67) and long-lived (about 90). To avoid experimental bias, donors of different ages were spread randomly across the sequencing lanes. For two donors (one aged 18 to 29 and one aged 80 or older), the study analyzed two additional independent replicas of 1 million unique cDNA reads from the same blood draw. Here is what the overall study found, with its caveats: As age increased, observed TCR beta diversity per million T cells dropped in a roughly linear way, and a significant reduction was already evident by age about 40. The percentage of naive T cells measured by flow cytometry correlated strongly with observed TCR beta diversity. The long-lived group showed more naive CD4+ T cells, fewer expanded clones and increased TCR diversity than the aged group, suggesting age selection. The CMV infection status of donors was not known, potentially confounding age-related changes in expanded clonotypes. Estimates of total diversity from one million sequenced T cells were regarded as lower bounds and underestimates. Because profiling used bulk unsorted PBMCs, naive and antigen-experienced compartments could not be compared conclusively.

The CDR3 runs 15 residues from the cysteine to the phenylalanine. Kept here is only the CDR3 DNA, which spans 45 bases and is read in frame from base 1. From the germline V gene, CDR1 is SGHRS and CDR2 is YFSETQ. Donors were 39 systemically healthy Caucasian individuals from Russia aged about 6 to 100 years. Each donor gave about 10 milliliters of peripheral blood, drawn into EDTA-treated Vacutainer tubes. Ficoll-Paque density-gradient centrifugation was used to isolate PBMCs, with at least 6.5 million obtained per sample. Trizol reagent was used to extract total RNA from the PBMCs, yielding at least 6 micrograms per sample. The percentages of naive CD45RAhigh/CD27high T cells were determined by flow cytometry on a PBMC aliquot from every donor.

This sequence originates from a woman aged 80 or over in good health. This chain is built from TRBV5-1 and TRBJ2-1; the D gene is perhaps TRBD2, on 6 matching bases. TRBJ2-7 matches the DNA end more closely, so the J call is doubtful. Material for sequencing was blood. In nucleotide form, the sequence is TGCGCCAGCAGCTTGGGTAGCGGCTCCTACAATGAGCAGTACTTC. It encodes CASSLGSGSYNEQYF.